The rows below give T cell receptor beta chains drawn from one sample of a study of control samples from healthy donors and cancer patients. The method was immunoSEQ multiplex PCR; TCRdb's version includes in-frame clones alone and lacks a portion of them. The sample carries about 100,000 clones, about 91% recorded once. Sequenced input: blood. The receptors stem from a woman under 30 in good health. Each CDR3 is given with its conserved first and last residue. A D gene is named only where the DNA matches it firmly. Some rows have no size entry. The others give once, few or many, or a class for an expanded clone.

D,V,length,J,size,CDR3,DNA
TRBD2,TRBV11-1,16,TRBJ2-2,-,CASSPRTRGNTGELFF,TGTGCCAGCAGCCCCCGGACTAGGGGAAACACCGGGGAGCTGTTTTTT
-,TRBV5-4,17,TRBJ2-2,once,CASSLPTGTQNTGELFF,TGTGCCAGCAGCCTACCCACCGGGACTCAGAACACCGGGGAGCTGTTTTTT
TRBD1,TRBV2,15,TRBJ1-4,-,CASSESRTGSEKLFF,TGTGCCAGCAGTGAATCTAGGACAGGGAGTGAAAAACTGTTTTTT
TRBD1,TRBV27,14,TRBJ1-3,-,CASTAGGSGNTIYF,TGTGCCAGCACGGCAGGGGGTTCCGGAAACACCATATATTTT
TRBD2,TRBV10-3,15,TRBJ2-7,-,CAISRLAGLSYEQYF,TGTGCCATCTCAAGACTAGCGGGGCTCTCCTACGAGCAGTACTTC
-,TRBV9,16,TRBJ1-1,-,CASSVATALHGTEAFF,TGTGCCAGCAGCGTAGCCACAGCCCTACACGGCACTGAAGCTTTCTTT
-,TRBV5-4,16,TRBJ1-1,-,CASSLVGTPGDTEAFF,TGTGCCAGCAGCTTGGTTGGGACCCCCGGGGACACTGAAGCTTTCTTT
TRBD1,TRBV19,14,TRBJ2-5,-,CASSITGGQETQYF,TGTGCCAGTAGTATCACAGGGGGCCAAGAGACCCAGTACTTC
-,TRBV18,14,TRBJ1-2,-,CASSPLVEYYGYTF,TGTGCCAGCTCACCACTGGTCGAATACTATGGCTACACCTTC
-,TRBV3-1/TRBV3-2,15,TRBJ1-6,-,CASRVRGRHNSPLHF,TGTGCCAGCAGGGTAAGGGGCAGGCATAATTCACCCCTCCACTTT
-,TRBV2,11,TRBJ2-7,few,CASSQVVEQYF,TGTGCCAGCAGTCAAGTAGTCGAGCAGTACTTC
TRBD1,TRBV9,14,TRBJ2-7,-,CASSVETGAYEQYF,TGTGCCAGCAGCGTAGAGACAGGGGCGTACGAGCAGTACTTC
TRBD1,TRBV7-2,13,TRBJ2-5,-,CASTGTGRETQYF,TGTGCCAGCACCGGGACAGGGCGAGAGACCCAGTACTTC
TRBD2,TRBV15,15,TRBJ2-5,-,CATSRVAGGGETQYF,TGTGCCACCAGCAGAGTAGCGGGAGGGGGTGAGACCCAGTACTTC
-,TRBV5-1,17,TRBJ2-2,-,CASSPDPYRGTTGELFF,TGCGCCAGCAGCCCGGATCCTTATCGGGGGACCACCGGGGAGCTGTTTTTT
TRBD1,TRBV20-1,14,TRBJ2-5,-,CSASRTGRIVTQYF,TGCAGTGCTAGTCGGACAGGGCGGATCGTGACCCAGTACTTC
TRBD2,TRBV6-5,15,TRBJ2-5,-,CASTPERGGLETQYF,TGTGCCAGCACCCCCGAGCGGGGGGGCCTGGAGACCCAGTACTTC
-,TRBV5-4,15,TRBJ2-7,-,CASSLGSFQGLEQYF,TGTGCCAGCAGCTTGGGATCATTCCAGGGGCTCGAGCAGTACTTC
-,TRBV24-1,13,TRBJ2-3,-,CATSGGFGDTQYF,TGTGCCACCAGTGGGGGGTTCGGGGATACGCAGTATTTT
-,TRBV6-2/TRBV6-3,15,TRBJ1-1,-,CASRYRPRVNTEAFF,TGTGCCAGCAGATACCGGCCAAGGGTGAACACTGAAGCTTTCTTT
-,TRBV15,16,TRBJ1-4,-,CATSRDFVGSQEKLFF,TGTGCCACCAGCAGAGATTTTGTGGGGAGCCAGGAAAAACTGTTTTTT
-,TRBV20-1,11,TRBJ1-1,-,CSAKRNTEAFF,TGCAGTGCCAAACGGAACACTGAAGCTTTCTTT
TRBD2,TRBV3-1/TRBV3-2,18,TRBJ2-1,-,CASSQDNPGLADLNEQFF,TGTGCCAGCAGCCAAGATAATCCGGGACTAGCGGATCTCAATGAGCAGTTCTTC
-,TRBV6-5,14,TRBJ2-6,-,CASSPDVGANVLTF,TGTGCCAGCAGTCCGGACGTTGGGGCCAACGTCCTGACTTTC
-,TRBV11-3,16,TRBJ2-1,once,CASSTQSGLSYNEQFF,TGTGCCAGCAGCACCCAGAGCGGCCTCTCCTACAATGAGCAGTTCTTC
-,TRBV6-1,13,TRBJ2-6,few,CASSPTGLNVLTF,TGTGCCAGCAGTCCCACCGGCCTCAACGTCCTGACTTTC
-,TRBV5-6,14,TRBJ2-7,-,CASSLAGVLYEQYF,TGTGCCAGCAGCTTGGCCGGGGTCCTCTACGAGCAGTACTTC
-,TRBV11-1,13,TRBJ1-5,-,CASSLELGQPQHF,TGTGCCAGCAGCTTAGAACTGGGGCAGCCCCAGCATTTT
-,TRBV28,15,TRBJ2-7,-,CASRFSGTTSGEQYF,TGTGCCAGCAGGTTTTCCGGGACAACCTCGGGGGAGCAGTACTTC
TRBD2,TRBV6-2/TRBV6-3,15,TRBJ2-3,-,CASSRTSGRQNTQYF,TGTGCCAGCAGCCGGACTAGCGGGAGGCAGAATACGCAGTATTTT
TRBD2,TRBV6-2/TRBV6-3,17,TRBJ2-5,few,CASSPQGLASGGETQYF,TGTGCCAGCAGTCCCCAGGGTCTGGCTTCGGGGGGAGAGACCCAGTACTTC
-,TRBV6-5,14,TRBJ1-5,-,CASTQIAGHQPQHF,TGTGCCAGCACCCAAATAGCAGGTCATCAGCCCCAGCATTTT
-,TRBV7-8,15,TRBJ2-7,-,CASSLVAGAGGEQYF,TGTGCCAGCAGCTTAGTTGCGGGGGCAGGCGGCGAGCAGTACTTC
-,TRBV5-1,14,TRBJ1-1,once,CASSYRDGATEAFF,TGCGCCAGCAGCTACCGGGACGGCGCCACTGAAGCTTTCTTT
TRBD1,TRBV19,15,TRBJ2-3,-,CASSADRGQGDTQYF,TGTGCCAGTAGTGCGGACAGGGGGCAAGGGGATACGCAGTATTTT
TRBD2,TRBV5-1,17,TRBJ2-3,-,CASSLFFSGGYQDTQYF,TGCGCCAGCAGCTTATTTTTTAGCGGGGGGTACCAAGATACGCAGTATTTT
TRBD2,TRBV24-1,17,TRBJ2-1,-,CATSDPRTSGLYNEQFF,TGTGCCACCAGTGATCCCCGGACTAGCGGACTTTACAATGAGCAGTTCTTC
TRBD1,TRBV27,20,TRBJ1-2,-,CASSPWYNRDREIDNYGYTF,TGTGCCAGCAGTCCATGGTATAACCGGGACAGGGAGATCGACAACTATGGCTACACCTTC
-,TRBV6-5,14,TRBJ1-1,-,CASSKTQKNTEAFF,TGTGCCAGCAGCAAAACACAAAAGAACACTGAAGCTTTCTTT
-,TRBV6-5,13,TRBJ1-5,-,CASSYGGYQPQHF,TGTGCCAGCAGTTACGGGGGGTATCAGCCCCAGCATTTT
TRBD1,TRBV27,20,TRBJ1-2,-,CASSPPPGQGLPYLRYGYTF,TGTGCCAGCAGTCCCCCCCCGGGACAGGGTTTGCCCTACCTAAGGTATGGCTACACCTTC
TRBD1,TRBV6-6,16,TRBJ1-5,-,CASSLSGQGRNQPQHF,TGTGCCAGCAGCCTCTCCGGACAGGGCCGGAATCAGCCCCAGCATTTT
-,TRBV21-1,16,TRBJ1-5,-,CASSKAVGRGGQPQHF,TGTGCCAGCAGCAAAGCAGTTGGCAGGGGAGGTCAGCCCCAGCATTTT
TRBD1,TRBV6-1,16,TRBJ2-3,-,CASSELRTGITDTQYF,TGTGCCAGCAGTGAACTCCGGACAGGGATCACAGATACGCAGTATTTT
TRBD2,TRBV2,12,TRBJ2-4,once,CASASGKNIQYF,TGTGCCAGCGCTAGCGGAAAAAACATTCAGTACTTC
-,TRBV5-4,15,TRBJ2-6,-,CASSPPRAGANVLTF,TGTGCCAGCAGCCCGCCCCGAGCTGGGGCCAACGTCCTGACTTTC
TRBD2,TRBV5-5,14,TRBJ2-1,-,CASSTLAGRNEQFF,TGTGCCAGCAGTACCCTAGCGGGAAGAAATGAGCAGTTCTTC
TRBD1,TRBV6-5,15,TRBJ1-6,once,CGTGQGSSYNSPLHF,TGTGGAACGGGACAGGGGAGCTCCTATAATTCACCCCTCCACTTT
-,TRBV12-5,14,TRBJ2-2,-,CASGLGQNTGELFF,TGTGCTAGTGGTCTAGGACAGAACACCGGGGAGCTGTTTTTT
-,TRBV11-2,15,TRBJ2-4,-,CASSRELGPQNIQYF,TGTGCCAGCAGCCGAGAACTCGGGCCTCAGAACATTCAGTACTTC
-,TRBV7-9,12,TRBJ1-6,-,CASSFPNSPLHF,TGTGCCAGCAGCTTTCCCAACTCACCCCTCCACTTT
-,TRBV29-1,12,TRBJ2-7,-,CSVGTDIYEQYF,TGCAGCGTCGGGACGGATATCTACGAGCAGTACTTC
-,TRBV28,16,TRBJ1-5,-,CASSLWGGGLGQPQHF,TGTGCCAGCAGTTTATGGGGCGGGGGCCTAGGGCAGCCCCAGCATTTT